The entry that follows covers one T cell receptor (beta chain) sequence. What this receptor recognizes is not known. One base away there is no much larger clone; base qualities are not given. The CDR3 has 15 amino acids, counting the end cysteine and phenylalanine. The read is trimmed to its CDR3 DNA, 45 bases read in frame from base 1. At the junction V is shortened by 0 bases and J by 3 bases, with 13 bases in between. CDR1 and CDR2 are read off the germline V gene (reference sequence) as DFQATT and SNEGSKA. This specimen belongs to a study of CD8 T cells in ankylosing spondylitis (dated by TCRdb to 2015 to 2018). Broadly, across the study: The study set out to find disease-linked TCR variants by profiling T cell receptor beta repertoires in ankylosing spondylitis patients and healthy donors. The full study cohort comprised 25 or so ankylosing spondylitis patients and 85 to 120 healthy donors. Peripheral blood was sampled, and synovial fluid was also collected from ankylosing spondylitis patients. General conclusions and limits of the study: Blood from ankylosing spondylitis patients appeared to be characterized by a TCR beta motif made up of under ten highly homologous amino acid variants. The disease-linked clones were reported to be significantly enriched in matched synovial fluid samples from ankylosing spondylitis patients. Some motif variants had previously been reported in the synovial fluid and blood of reactive arthritis patients, which suggests shared mechanisms of disease initiation. The disease-linked clones showed a CD8+ phenotype and occurred at relatively low frequencies in peripheral blood.

Data came from an Illumina HiSeq 2500. TCR beta libraries were prepared by quantitative 5'-RACE with molecular barcodes. The original pipeline was this. A new computational method based on a probabilistic model of VDJ rearrangement was used to identify disease-linked TCR variants. TCRdb reworked the public reads: Q25 trimming with fastp, MiXCR clone assembly, productive beta chains retained. Each CDR3 protein appears once, grouped with its most common genes and DNA. The V and J calls here are based on TCRdb, not the publication. The sample records approximately 150,000 distinct CDR3 sequences, under 35% of which are singletons. The leading ten clones occupy 4.5% to 6% of the sample. Synovial fluid samples were matched to blood samples from the same ankylosing spondylitis patients.

Rearrangement joined TRBV20-1 to TRBJ2-3, with the identity of the D gene unclear. Sequenced material: synovial fluid, either unsorted or a sorted T cell fraction (not recorded which). The receptor comes from a male donor with ankylosing spondylitis. CDR3 region: CSARDRLSKTDTQYF. The sequence in DNA is TGCAGTGCTAGAGATCGACTGTCTAAAACAGATACGCAGTATTTT.